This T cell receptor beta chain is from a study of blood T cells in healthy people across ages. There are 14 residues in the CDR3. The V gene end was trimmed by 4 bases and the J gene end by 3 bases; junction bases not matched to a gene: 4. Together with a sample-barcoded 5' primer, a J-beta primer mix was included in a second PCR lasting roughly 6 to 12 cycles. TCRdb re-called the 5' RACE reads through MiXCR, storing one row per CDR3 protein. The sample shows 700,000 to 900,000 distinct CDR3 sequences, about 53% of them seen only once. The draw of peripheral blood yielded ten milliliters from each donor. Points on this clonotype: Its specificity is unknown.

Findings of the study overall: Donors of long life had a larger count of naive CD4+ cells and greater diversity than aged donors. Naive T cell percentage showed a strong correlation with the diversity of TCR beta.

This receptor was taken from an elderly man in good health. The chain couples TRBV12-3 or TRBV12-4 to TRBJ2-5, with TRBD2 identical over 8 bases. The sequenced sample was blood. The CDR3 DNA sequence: TGTGCCAGCAGTTCTAGCGGGTCGGAAGAGACCCAGTACTTC. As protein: CASSSSGSEETQYF.